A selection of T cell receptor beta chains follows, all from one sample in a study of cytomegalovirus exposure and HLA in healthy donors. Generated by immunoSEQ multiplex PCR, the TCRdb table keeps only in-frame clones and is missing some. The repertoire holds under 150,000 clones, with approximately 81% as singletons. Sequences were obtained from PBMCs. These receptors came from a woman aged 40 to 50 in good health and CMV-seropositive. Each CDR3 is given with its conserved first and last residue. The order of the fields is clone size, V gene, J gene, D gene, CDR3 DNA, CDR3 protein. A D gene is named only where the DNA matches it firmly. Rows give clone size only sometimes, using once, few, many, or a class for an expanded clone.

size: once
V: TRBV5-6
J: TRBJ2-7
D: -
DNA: TGTGCCAGCAGCGCGCAACACAGCAATCCCTACGAGCAGTACTTC
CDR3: CASSAQHSNPYEQYF

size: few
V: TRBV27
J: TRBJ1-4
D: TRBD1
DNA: TGTGCCAGCAGTCCCACGACAGGGGGCCGGGAAAAACTGTTTTTT
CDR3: CASSPTTGGREKLFF

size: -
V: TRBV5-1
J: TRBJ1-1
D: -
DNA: TGCGCCAGCAGCGACACAGGTTTGAACACTGAAGCTTTCTTT
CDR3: CASSDTGLNTEAFF

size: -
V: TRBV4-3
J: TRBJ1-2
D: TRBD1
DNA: TGCGCCAGCAGCCAAGTGGGACAGCATGGCTACACCTTC
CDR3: CASSQVGQHGYTF

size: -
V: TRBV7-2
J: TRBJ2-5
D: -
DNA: TGTGCCAGCAGCTTAGCGCCCAGGGAACGAGAGCAGTACTTC
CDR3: CASSLAPREREQYF

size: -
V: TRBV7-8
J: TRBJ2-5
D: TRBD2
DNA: TGTGCCAGCAGCGTGACTAGCGGGTACCAAGAGACCCAGTACTTC
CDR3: CASSVTSGYQETQYF

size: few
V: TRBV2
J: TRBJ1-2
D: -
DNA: TGTGCCAGCAGTGTGGCCGACAGAGGCTATGGCTACACCTTC
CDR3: CASSVADRGYGYTF

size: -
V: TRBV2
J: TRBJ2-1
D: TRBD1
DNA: TGTGCCAGCAGTGAAACGACAGGGGGCTACAATGAGCAGTTCTTC
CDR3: CASSETTGGYNEQFF

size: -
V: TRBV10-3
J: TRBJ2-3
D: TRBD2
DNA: TGTGCCATCAGTAGAGCTAGCGGGAGCGGAGGCACAGATACGCAGTATTTT
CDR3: CAISRASGSGGTDTQYF

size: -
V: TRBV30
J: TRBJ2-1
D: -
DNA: TGTGCCTGGAGTGTAATCGACAATGAGCAGTTCTTC
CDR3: CAWSVIDNEQFF

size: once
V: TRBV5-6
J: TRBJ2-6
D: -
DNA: TGTGCCAGCAGCTTGGTGGGGCAGGTGAACTCTGGGGCCAACGTCCTGACTTTC
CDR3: CASSLVGQVNSGANVLTF

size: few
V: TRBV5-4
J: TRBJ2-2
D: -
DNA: TGTGCCAGCAGCTCCACCGGTCTCAACACCGGGGAGCTGTTTTTT
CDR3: CASSSTGLNTGELFF

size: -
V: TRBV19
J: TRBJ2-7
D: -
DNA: TGTGCCAGTAGTGATGGGCCAGGGAAGACCTACGAGCAGTACTTC
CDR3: CASSDGPGKTYEQYF

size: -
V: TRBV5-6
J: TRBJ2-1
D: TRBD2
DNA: TGTGCCAGCAGCTCCTTAGCGGGAGGAGAGGCTACGAACAATGAGCAGTTCTTC
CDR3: CASSSLAGGEATNNEQFF

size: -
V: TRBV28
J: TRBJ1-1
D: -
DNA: TGTGCCGGGAGGGACCGGTTACAGACGGAAGCTTTCTTT
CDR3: CAGRDRLQTEAFF

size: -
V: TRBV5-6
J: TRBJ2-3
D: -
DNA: TGTGCCAGCAGCTTGTTCGCAGGGAGCACAGATACGCAGTATTTT
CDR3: CASSLFAGSTDTQYF

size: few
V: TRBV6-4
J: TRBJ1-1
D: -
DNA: TGTGCCAGCAGTTACGGGTCGAACACTGAAGCTTTCTTT
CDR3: CASSYGSNTEAFF

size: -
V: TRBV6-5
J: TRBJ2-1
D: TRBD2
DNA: TGTGCCAGCAGCCAGCTAGCGGGAGCCAATGAGCAGTTCTTC
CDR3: CASSQLAGANEQFF

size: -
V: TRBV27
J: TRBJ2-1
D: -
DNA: TGTGCCAGCAGTTTTTCGGTGAATGAGCAGTTCTTC
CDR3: CASSFSVNEQFF

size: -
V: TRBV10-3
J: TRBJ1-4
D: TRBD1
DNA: TGTGCCATCAGCCGGGACAGGGCAGATAGTAATGAAAAACTGTTTTTT
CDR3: CAISRDRADSNEKLFF

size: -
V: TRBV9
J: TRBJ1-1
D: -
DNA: TGTGCCAGCAGCGTAGACCCCTCAGGGCTCGTGAACACTGAAGCTTTCTTT
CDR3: CASSVDPSGLVNTEAFF

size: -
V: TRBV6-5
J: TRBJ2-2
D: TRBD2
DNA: TGTGCCAGCAACCGCGGGAGGGCCAACACCGGGGAGCTGTTTTTT
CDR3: CASNRGRANTGELFF

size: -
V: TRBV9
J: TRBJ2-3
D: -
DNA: TGTGCCAGCAGCGTAGAGGTGGGAGGCTCCCCAGATACGCAGTATTTT
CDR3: CASSVEVGGSPDTQYF

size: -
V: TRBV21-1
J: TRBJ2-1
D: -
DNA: TGTGCCAGCAGCACATTTGCGGGTTACAATGAGCAGTTCTTC
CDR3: CASSTFAGYNEQFF

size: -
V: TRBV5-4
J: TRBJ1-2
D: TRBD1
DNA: TGTGCCAGCAGTGAAAGGACAGGGCTAAACTATGGCTACACCTTC
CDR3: CASSERTGLNYGYTF

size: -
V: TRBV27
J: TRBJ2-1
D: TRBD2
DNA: TGTGCCAGCAGTTTCCAGCGGGACTCCTACAATGAGCAGTTCTTC
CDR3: CASSFQRDSYNEQFF

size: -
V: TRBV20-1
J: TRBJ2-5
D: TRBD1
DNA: TGCAGTTTTGACAGGGGAGAGACCCAGTACTTC
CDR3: CSFDRGETQYF

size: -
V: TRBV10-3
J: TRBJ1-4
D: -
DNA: TGTGCCATCAGTGAGTCGGCTGGAACTAATGAAAAACTGTTTTTT
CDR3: CAISESAGTNEKLFF

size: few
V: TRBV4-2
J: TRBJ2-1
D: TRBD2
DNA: TGTGCCAGCAGCCAAAGCGGCGGATGGGGGGGCAATGAGCAGTTCTTC
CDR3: CASSQSGGWGGNEQFF

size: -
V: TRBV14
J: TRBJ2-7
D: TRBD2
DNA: TGTGCCAGCAGCCCGATAGCGGGGGACCTCTCCTACGAGCAGTACTTC
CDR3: CASSPIAGDLSYEQYF

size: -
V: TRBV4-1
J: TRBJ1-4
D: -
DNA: TGCGCCAGCAGACCTGGAGCAACTAATGAAAAACTGTTTTTT
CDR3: CASRPGATNEKLFF

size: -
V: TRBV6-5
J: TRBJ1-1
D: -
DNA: TGTGCCAGCAGTTACGCGGGGACCACTGAAGCTTTCTTT
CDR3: CASSYAGTTEAFF

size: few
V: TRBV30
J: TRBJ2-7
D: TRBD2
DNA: TGTGCCTGGAGTGGTATGCTAGCGGAGTACGAGCAGTACTTC
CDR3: CAWSGMLAEYEQYF

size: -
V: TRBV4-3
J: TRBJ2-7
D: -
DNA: TGCGCCAGCAGCCAAGACACTCCAGGGGAGCAGTACTTC
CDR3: CASSQDTPGEQYF

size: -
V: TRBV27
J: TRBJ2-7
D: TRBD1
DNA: TGTGCCAGCACCGCGACAGGGTACGGCTACGAGCAGTACTTC
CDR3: CASTATGYGYEQYF

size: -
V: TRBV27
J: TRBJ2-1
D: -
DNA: TGTGCCAGCAGTTTGACAGGAGCCCCCAATGAGCAGTTCTTC
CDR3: CASSLTGAPNEQFF

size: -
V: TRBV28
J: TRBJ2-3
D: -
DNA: TGTGCCAGCAGTTTAGGGGGGAGAGGTAACACAGATACGCAGTATTTT
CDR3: CASSLGGRGNTDTQYF

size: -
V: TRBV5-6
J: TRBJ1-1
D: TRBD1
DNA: TGTGCCAGCAGCGTGGCGGACAGGGCGAACACTGAAGCTTTCTTT
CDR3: CASSVADRANTEAFF

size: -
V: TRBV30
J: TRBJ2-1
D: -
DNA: TGTGCCTGGAGCCCAACGACAATGCCCGACAATGAGCAGTTCTTC
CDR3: CAWSPTTMPDNEQFF

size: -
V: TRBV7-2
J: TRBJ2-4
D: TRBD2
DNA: TGTGCCAGCAGCCTAGCGGGAGGGCCCTGGGGCGCCAAAAACATTCAGTACTTC
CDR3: CASSLAGGPWGAKNIQYF

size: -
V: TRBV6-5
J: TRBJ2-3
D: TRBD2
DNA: TGTGCCAGCAGTTACTCCGGGACTACTAGCACAGATACGCAGTATTTT
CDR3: CASSYSGTTSTDTQYF

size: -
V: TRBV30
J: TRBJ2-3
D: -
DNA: TGTGCCTGCCGGACGGGGATGACAGATACGCAGTATTTT
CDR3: CACRTGMTDTQYF

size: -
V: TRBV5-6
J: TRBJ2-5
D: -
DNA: TGTGCCAGCAGCTCGGGGGACCAAGAGACCCAGTACTTC
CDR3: CASSSGDQETQYF

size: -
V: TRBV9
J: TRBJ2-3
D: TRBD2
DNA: TGTGCCAGCAGCGTCATAGCGGGAGCTACAGATACGCAGTATTTT
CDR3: CASSVIAGATDTQYF

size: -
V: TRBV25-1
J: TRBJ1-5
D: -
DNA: TGTGCCAGCAGGGTGATACCTTACCGGGGATATAGCAATCAGCCCCAGCATTTT
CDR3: CASRVIPYRGYSNQPQHF

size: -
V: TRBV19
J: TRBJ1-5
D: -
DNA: TGTGCCAGTAGTAGGCAGGCAAGCAATCAGCCCCAGCATTTT
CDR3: CASSRQASNQPQHF

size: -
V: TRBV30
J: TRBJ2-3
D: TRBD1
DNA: TGTGCCTGGAGTGCAGGGGGCATAGATACGCAGTATTTT
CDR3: CAWSAGGIDTQYF

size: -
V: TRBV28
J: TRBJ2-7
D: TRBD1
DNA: TGTGCCAGCAGTCTGACAGGGCTTTACGAGCAGTACTTC
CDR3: CASSLTGLYEQYF

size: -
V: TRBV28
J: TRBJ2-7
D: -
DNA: TGTGCCAGCAGTCCGTCGACAGACTACGAGCAGTACTTC
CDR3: CASSPSTDYEQYF

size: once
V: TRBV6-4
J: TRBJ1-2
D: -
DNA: TGTGCCAGCAGTGACGAGGCGGGCGGCTATGGCTACACCTTC
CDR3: CASSDEAGGYGYTF

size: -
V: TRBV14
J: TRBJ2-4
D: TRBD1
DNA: TGTGCCAGCAGCCACTTGACAGGGATGATTCAGTACTTC
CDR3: CASSHLTGMIQYF